A single T cell receptor (beta chain) is shown here with its context. The data were taken from a study of blood T cell repertoires in COVID-19. On the study more broadly: T cells, B-cell-depleted T cells, or PBMCs provided the cDNA or gDNA that served as material.

CDR1 is SGHTA and CDR2 is FQGTGA in the germline V gene. The CDR3 length is 14 residues. In the original workflow: Amplification with reference gene primers provided the estimates of nucleated cell counts. The protocol was immunoSEQ multiplex PCR, while the TCRdb copy is restricted to in-frame clones and leaves out a portion. That table gives V, J and clone size, and the DNA gave D and trimming. The data hold roughly 18,000 clones, with about 88% observed a single time. This chain joins TRBV7-3 and TRBJ1-6; no firm D call. The receptor was derived from a man aged 60 to 75 with active COVID-19. The sample comprised peripheral blood. CDR3 protein: CPPGRWRRDSPLHF. The CDR3 DNA follows: TGTCCCCCGGGGAGGTGGAGAAGAGATTCACCCCTCCACTTT.